This TCR beta chain was profiled in a study of OX40 agonist ivuxolimab in advanced cancers. Study as a whole: In three patients, partial responses were observed, one with hepatocellular carcinoma and two with cutaneous melanoma. Study conclusions and caveats: At 0.1 to 3.0 mg/kg and by week 6, clonal expansion occurred in CD4+ and CD8+ blood T cells.

Peripheral blood came from all dose cohorts at three timepoints. Some clones are missing from TCRdb's copy, which holds only in-frame ones; the method was immunoSEQ multiplex PCR. The profile shows 30,000 or so clones, approximately 81% of them singletons. V gave up 2 bases and J gave up 0 bases, with 14 bases separating them. The CDR3 totals 17 residues. Germline loops: CDR1 SGHVT, CDR2 SQSDAQ. This clone was counted a few times. The antigen is not known. The specimen comprised CD4+ or CD8+ T cells sorted from blood, sampled in a trial of the OX40 agonist ivuxolimab. This TCR was sampled from an adult with an advanced solid tumor such as melanoma, head and neck, liver or kidney cancer. This rearrangement joins TRBV7-4 to TRBJ1-3, with D possibly matching TRBD1 (5 bases). This CDR3 reads CASSLRLREVSGNTIYF. CDR3 coding DNA: TGTGCCAGCAGCTTACGCCTCAGGGAAGTCTCTGGAAACACCATATATTTT.